This T cell receptor (beta chain) was captured by sequencing in a study of T cell repertoires in cytomegalovirus infection (dated 2019 in TCRdb). Notes on the research overall: The HLA type of each donor mattered for the analysis, because public TCR beta signatures pointed to carriage of CMV infection along with the matching HLA type. Summary of the overall study and its limitations: The ex vivo response was dominated by HLA-C-restricted CMV-specific TCR beta clonotypes, and the single most frequent clonotype in two of eight donors was supplied by these HLA-C-restricted clonotypes. Carriers of CMV infection plus the relevant HLA type were discriminated by the cumulative frequency of public TCR beta family members in the study cohort and in an independent roughly 350-donor cohort.

Comments on this clonotype: Its antigen remains undetermined. No qualities accompany the bases; no much larger clone lies one base away.

Sequencing was carried out with an Illumina HiSeq 1500. Starting from the raw public reads, TCRdb applied fastp trimming at Q25, assembled clones with MiXCR and retained in-frame beta chains. Each entry merges the rows of one CDR3 protein and shows their most common DNA and genes. Here the sample has under 850,000 distinct CDR3 sequences; 35% to 45% occur a single time. 2.5% to 3.5% of the sample lies in the top ten. The sample consisted of PBMCs. The receptor comes from a human donor in good health (CMV status not recorded). Some clones in this sample may be carry-over from other donors' samples.

Read as DNA, the sequence is TGTGCCACCAGTGGGACTAGCGGAACCTACGAGCAGTACTTC. Translated, it reads CATSGTSGTYEQYF. The chain couples TRBV24-1 to TRBJ2-7; 10 bases in between match TRBD2. Ends trimmed: V by 5 bases, J by 2 bases; bases unmatched to a gene: 2. From a lookup of the germline V gene, CDR1 and CDR2 are KGHDR and SFDVKD. The CDR3 covers 14 residues, taking in both the cysteine and the phenylalanine. CDR3 DNA only is kept here, 42 bases in frame from base 1.